The 10 T cell receptor beta chains below were found in one sample sequenced in a study of T-cell memory formation after mild COVID-19. TCRdb passed the 5' RACE reads through MiXCR, listing each CDR3 protein once. The sample records hundreds of thousands of distinct CDR3 sequences, around 21% being singletons. Sequencing was performed on PBMCs or a T cell subset sorted from them (not recorded which). These TCRs come from an adult woman who had mild COVID-19 (a few samples of this study predate the infection). Cell type and time point are not known.

This clonotype was observed a handful of times. The chain couples TRBV7-2 to TRBJ1-4, with D possibly being TRBD1 (6 bases). This CDR3 contains 14 residues. Germline V lookup: CDR1 SGHTA, CDR2 FQGNSA. V lost 5 bases and J lost 8, with 15 bases in between. CDR3 amino acids: CASSITGLQEKLFF. In nucleotides, the CDR3 is TGTGCCAGCAGCATAACAGGGTTACAGGAAAAACTGTTTTTT.

V is TRBV6-2 or TRBV6-3 and J is TRBJ2-7, with 7 bases lining up with TRBD1. After removal of 5 bases from V and 2 bases from J, the junction contained 9 bases not matched to a gene. This CDR3 region has 15 residues. Germline V lookup: CDR1 MNHEY, CDR2 SVGEGT. This CDR3 is CASSTSGTEPYEQYF. The CDR3 DNA is TGTGCCAGCAGTACCTCCGGGACAGAGCCCTACGAGCAGTACTTC.

This clonotype has more than one count but fewer than ten. This sequence joins TRBV12-3 or TRBV12-4 and TRBJ2-1; TRBD2 matches 11 bases. The V gene end was trimmed by 2 bases and the J gene end by 6 bases; junction bases not matched to a gene: 6. This CDR3 region has 16 residues. The CDR3 is CASSLLAGGGGNEQFF. CDR3 in DNA: TGTGCCAGCAGTTTACTAGCGGGGGGCGGCGGCAATGAGCAGTTCTTC.

This clonotype was observed a few times. V gene TRBV29-1 combines with J gene TRBJ2-1; 15 positions agree with TRBD2. The CDR3 loop spans 15 amino acids. V was clipped by 6 bases and J by 6 bases; unmatched bases: 6. Germline V CDR1 and CDR2: SQVTM, ANQGSEA. The CDR3 DNA reads TGCAGCGTCGGGACTAGCGGGAGGAGGGGCAATGAGCAGTTCTTC. It translates to CSVGTSGRRGNEQFF.

This clonotype has a handful of counts. CDR3 in amino acids: CASSLGASGRAVQYF. The CDR3 DNA sequence: TGTGCCAGCAGCTTAGGGGCTAGCGGGAGGGCGGTGCAGTATTTT. The J gene is TRBJ2-3, the V gene TRBV7-2, with TRBD2 matching 12 bases. Germline V gives CDR1 SGHTA, CDR2 FQGNSA. There are 15 residues in the CDR3. After removal of 1 base from V and 11 bases from J, the junction contained 7 bases not matched to a gene.

This chain links TRBV21-1 with TRBJ2-7. TRBV21-1 corresponds to a pseudogene. The CDR3 is 16 residues long. CDR3 loop: CASSTYSGGATYEQYF. The CDR3, as DNA: TGTGCCAGCAGCACATATTCGGGGGGAGCTACCTACGAGCAGTACTTC.

This clonotype was seen more than once but under ten times. The V call is TRBV9, the J call TRBJ2-7; D possibly corresponds to TRBD2 (6 bases). CDR3 length: 14 residues. From germline, CDR1 is SGDLS and CDR2 YYNGEE. V gave up 2 bases and J gave up 5 bases, with 14 bases separating them. The CDR3 DNA sequence: TGTGCCAGCAGCGTCGGGGGTAGAGTCCACGAGCAGTACTTC. Its protein product is CASSVGGRVHEQYF. Full variable domain (outside the CDR3, taken from reference TRBV9 and TRBJ2-7): DSGVTQTPKHLITATGQRVTLRCSPRSGDLSVYWYQQSLDQGLQFLIQYYNGEERAKGNILERFSAQQFPDLHSELNLSSLELGDSALYFCASSVGGRVHEQYFGPGTRLTVT.

The gene calls are TRBV12-3 or TRBV12-4 and TRBJ2-1; perhaps TRBD2 as D (5 bases). This CDR3 comprises 12 residues. The ends were cut back, 11 bases at V and 7 bases at J, with 15 bases in the middle. The DNA of the CDR3 is TGTGCCGGGAGTAGTAGTCTAAATGAGCAGTTCTTC. This translates into CAGSSSLNEQFF.

CDR3 loop: CASSVTGYYEQYF. The CDR3 bases are TGTGCCAGCAGCGTAACAGGGTACTACGAGCAGTACTTC. V is TRBV9 and J is TRBJ2-7; possible D gene TRBD1, 6 bases. Trimming cost V 1 base and J 3 bases, with 8 bases left between them. Germline V CDR1 and CDR2: SGDLS, YYNGEE. CDR3 size: 13 residues.

The table lists this clonotype with a few counts. The chain joins TRBV12-3 or TRBV12-4 to TRBJ2-7, with 8 bases fitting TRBD2. The CDR3 totals 12 residues. J was trimmed by 6 bases and V by 4 bases; bases with no gene match: 2. CDR3 nucleotides: TGTGCCAGCAGTTCGGGACTAGGCGAGCAGTACTTC. It yields the protein CASSSGLGEQYF.